What follows describes a single T cell receptor beta chain. This sample is part of a study of T cell changes during pregnancy in multiple sclerosis. Assay: immunoSEQ multiplex PCR; the TCRdb copy retains only in-frame clones and omits some. This sample carries 110,000 or so clones, 85% to 95% of them seen once, and the ten largest clones take roughly 5.7%. Per germline, CDR1 MDHEN and CDR2 SYDVKM. This CDR3 is built from 18 residues. Unmatched junction bases numbered 13, after V lost 3 bases and J lost 2 bases. The chain links TRBV28 to TRBJ2-7; 10 bases match TRBD2. The sequence derives from a female donor with multiple sclerosis, enrolled in a pregnancy study. The sample consisted of peripheral blood, taken before pregnancy. The CDR3 sequence is CASSFPPLGLAAAYEQYF. Written as DNA, the CDR3 is TGTGCCAGCAGTTTCCCCCCCCTCGGACTAGCGGCAGCCTACGAGCAGTACTTC.